This TCR beta chain was captured by sequencing in a study of cytomegalovirus exposure and HLA in healthy donors. Study details: A preliminary data release comprised tens of millions of unique TCRs obtained from HLA-typed donors. Findings and limits, study-wide: It is likely that the observed cluster of highly shared sequence variants was a sequencing artifact. Rarity held for most TCR sequences, but there were some public TCRs that occurred in many donors.

This CDR3 is 15 amino acids long. Trimming left V 2 bases short and J 8 bases short, with 16 bases between. The V gene's germline CDR1 is SGHVS and CDR2 FQNEAQ. With regard to this clone: Its antigen is undetermined.

Primers included in the PCR were 60 Vbeta and 13 Jbeta primers. Clones were sequenced by immunoSEQ multiplex PCR, and TCRdb holds only the in-frame ones, with some missing. The listing contains around 140,000 clones. Material: PBMCs. The chain joins TRBV7-8 to TRBJ2-1, with D possibly being TRBD2 (6 bases). This TCR was sampled from a woman between 18 and 30 years old in good health and CMV-seronegative. The CDR3 spells CASSLRRVGVHEQFF. The CDR3, as DNA: TGTGCCAGCAGCTTAAGGAGGGTGGGGGTCCATGAGCAGTTCTTC.